This TCR beta chain was identified in a study of shared clonotypes between healthy human individuals. The method was immunoSEQ multiplex PCR; TCRdb's version includes in-frame clones alone and lacks a portion of them. The table lists 600,000 to 700,000 clones, around three quarters of them singletons. A note on this clone: A far larger clone differs by one base, so this is likely a read error.

The clonotype was recovered from a woman aged 30 to 39 in good health. Sequenced: memory CD4+ T cells sorted from blood. Subset in this sample: CD45RA-negative fraction.

The CDR3 nucleotides read TGCAACGTTGTACCGACAGGGTTAAACACTGAAGCTTTCTTT. Protein: CNVVPTGLNTEAFF. The rearrangement uses TRBV29-1 and TRBJ1-1, with 7 bases lining up with TRBD1. Germline CDR1 and CDR2: SQVTM and ANQGSEA. The CDR3 extends over 14 amino acids.